This T cell receptor (beta chain) came from a study of blood T cell repertoires in COVID-19. This clone was seen a few times. The V gene end was trimmed by 7 bases and the J gene end by 3 bases; junction bases not matched to a gene: 18. This CDR3 spans 18 amino acids. Germline V lookup: CDR1 MNHEY, CDR2 SMNVEV (reference sequence). Using immunoSEQ multiplex PCR, the repertoire was profiled, and TCRdb retains in-frame clones only, with some absent. The sample yields around 200,000 clones, around 82% seen once. Sequencing was carried out using peripheral blood. The TCR comes from a human donor with acute or convalescent COVID-19. The donor label of this sample is uncertain. The gene calls are TRBV27 and TRBJ2-3; 8 nucleotides align to TRBD2. In DNA, the CDR3 is TGTGCCAGCAAGAGGAAAGCGGGAGATCCCCGGTCGACAGATACGCAGTATTTT. Its translation: CASKRKAGDPRSTDTQYF.